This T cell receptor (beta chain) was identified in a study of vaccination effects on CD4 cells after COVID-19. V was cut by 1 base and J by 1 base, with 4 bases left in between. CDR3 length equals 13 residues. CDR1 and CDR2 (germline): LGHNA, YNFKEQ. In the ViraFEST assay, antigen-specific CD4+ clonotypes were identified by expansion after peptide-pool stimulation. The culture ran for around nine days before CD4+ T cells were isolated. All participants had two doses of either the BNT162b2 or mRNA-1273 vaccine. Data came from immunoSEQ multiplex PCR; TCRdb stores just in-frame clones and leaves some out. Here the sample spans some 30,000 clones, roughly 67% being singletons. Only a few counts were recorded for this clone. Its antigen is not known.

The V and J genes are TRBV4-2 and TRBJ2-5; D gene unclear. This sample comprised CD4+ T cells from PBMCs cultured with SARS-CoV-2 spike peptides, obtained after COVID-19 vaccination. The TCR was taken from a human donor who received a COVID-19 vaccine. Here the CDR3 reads CASSQVPQETQYF. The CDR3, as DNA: TGTGCCAGCAGCCAAGTCCCCCAAGAGACCCAGTACTTC.